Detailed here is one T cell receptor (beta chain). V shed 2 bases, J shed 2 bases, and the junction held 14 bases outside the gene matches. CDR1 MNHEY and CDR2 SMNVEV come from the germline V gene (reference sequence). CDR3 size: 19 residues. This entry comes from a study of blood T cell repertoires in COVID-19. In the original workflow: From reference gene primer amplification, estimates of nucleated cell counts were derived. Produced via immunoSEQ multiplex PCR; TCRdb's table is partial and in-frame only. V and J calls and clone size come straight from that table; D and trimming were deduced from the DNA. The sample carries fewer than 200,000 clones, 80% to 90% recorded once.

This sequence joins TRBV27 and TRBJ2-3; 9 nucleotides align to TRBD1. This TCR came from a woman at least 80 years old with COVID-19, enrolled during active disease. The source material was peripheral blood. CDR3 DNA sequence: TGTGCCAGCAGTTTAGGGGGACAGGGCGGGGGTATCTACACAGATACGCAGTATTTT. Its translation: CASSLGGQGGGIYTDTQYF.